Below, 21 T cell receptor beta chains from the same sample are listed, as sequenced in a study of cytomegalovirus exposure and HLA in healthy donors. PCR was performed using 60 Vbeta and 13 Jbeta primers. Data came from immunoSEQ multiplex PCR; TCRdb stores just in-frame clones and leaves some out. The table includes approximately 73,000 clones, roughly 60% detected once. Sample: PBMCs. These receptors all come from a man aged 25-40 years in good health and CMV-seropositive.

The V and J genes are TRBV10-3 and TRBJ2-6; TRBD1 matches at 9 bases. J was trimmed by 0 bases and V by 4 bases; bases with no gene match: 16. The V gene's germline CDR1 is ENHRY and CDR2 SYGVKD. This CDR3 spans 21 amino acids. CDR3 region: CAISGADRGLLSSSGANVLTF. CDR3 bases: TGTGCCATCAGTGGAGCGGACAGGGGTCTCCTCTCAAGCTCTGGGGCCAACGTCCTGACTTTC.

The J gene is TRBJ2-2, the V gene TRBV5-1; 10 nucleotides align to TRBD1. Trimming took 3 bases from V and 3 from J; bases not matched to a gene: 5. The V gene's germline CDR1 is SGHRS and CDR2 YFSETQ. This CDR3 is built from 16 residues. Written as DNA, the CDR3 is TGCGCCAGCAGCTGGACGGGACAGGGGTACACCGGGGAGCTGTTTTTT. Protein: CASSWTGQGYTGELFF.

This clone was seen a single time. V is TRBV7-3 and J is TRBJ2-1; 8 bases fit TRBD2. The CDR3 is made up of 15 amino acids. J lost 12 bases, V lost 2 bases, and 12 bases had no gene match. Germline-derived CDR1 and CDR2 are SGHTA and FQGTGA. CDR3 amino acids: CASSLDALAGSVQFF. The CDR3 coding sequence is TGTGCCAGCAGCTTAGACGCGTTAGCGGGGTCCGTGCAGTTCTTC.

The rearrangement joins TRBV6-5 to TRBJ1-5, with 7 nucleotides matching TRBD1. The germline gives CDR1 MNHEY, CDR2 SVGAGI. This CDR3 has 12 amino acids. With 10 bases clipped from V and 7 bases from J, the junction kept 7 bases outside the gene matches. CDR3 sequence (DNA): TGTGCCACCAGGACAGGACGGCAGCCCCAGCATTTT. Translation: CATRTGRQPQHF.

The CDR3 loop is CASRPRTSGGYEQYF. In DNA form, the CDR3 reads TGTGCCAGTAGGCCCCGGACTAGCGGGGGCTACGAGCAGTACTTC. J is TRBJ2-7 and V is TRBV19, with 13 bases lining up with TRBD2. V lost 6 bases and J lost 3; bases outside the gene matches: 5. Germline-derived CDR1 and CDR2 are LNHDA and SQIVND (reference sequence). This CDR3 spans 15 amino acids.

This clone has only a few counts. The junction shows a germline mismatch at one end, possibly a read error. The rearrangement uses TRBV7-9 and TRBJ2-4, with D possibly matching TRBD1 (5 bases). The germline CDR1 and CDR2 sequences are SEHNR and FQNEAQ (reference sequence). The CDR3 consists of 12 residues. This chain's CDR3 is CSSSLDRNIQYF. The CDR3, as DNA: TGTTCCAGCAGCTTAGACAGAAACATTCAGTACTTC.

This chain links TRBV28 with TRBJ1-1, with D maybe TRBD1 (6 bases). Trimming shortened V by 4 bases and J by 4 bases, and 19 bases separated the two germline ends. This CDR3 has 16 amino acids. The germline V gene encodes CDR1 MDHEN and CDR2 SYDVKM. This chain's CDR3 is CASSSLDRISVTEAFF. CDR3 nucleotides: TGTGCCAGCAGTTCCCTAGACAGGATCTCGGTCACTGAAGCTTTCTTT.

The J gene is TRBJ2-7, the V gene TRBV4-3, with 14 bases lining up with TRBD2. Germline V gene sequence: CDR1 LGHNA, CDR2 YSLEER. The CDR3 has 17 residues. Trimming cost V 3 bases and J 0 bases; bases outside gene matches: 4. The CDR3 loop reads CASSHGLAGGNSYEQYF. CDR3 nucleotides: TGCGCCAGCAGCCATGGACTAGCGGGAGGAAACTCCTACGAGCAGTACTTC.

About this clone itself: The same CDR3 is also encoded by other DNA sequences in this sample. V and J are TRBV5-1 and TRBJ2-2; 8 bases agree with TRBD1. Unmatched junction bases numbered 2, after V lost 0 bases and J lost 4 bases. The length of the CDR3 is 15 residues. Germline V gene sequence: CDR1 SGHRS, CDR2 YFSETQ. CDR3 sequence (DNA): TGCGCCAGCAGCTTGGGACAGGGGTCCACCGGGGAGCTGTTTTTT. Protein product: CASSLGQGSTGELFF.

This clone was detected a few times. The CDR3 sequence: CASTLKQDSYEQYF. The CDR3 DNA reads as TGTGCCAGTACTCTTAAGCAGGACTCCTACGAGCAGTACTTC. The rearrangement links TRBV19 to TRBJ2-7; no clear D. CDR1 is LNHDA, CDR2 SQIVND, per germline (reference sequence). The CDR3 runs 14 residues. The V and J ends lost 7 bases and 0 bases respectively, with 13 bases between them.

The V gene is TRBV28, the J gene TRBJ2-4, with D possibly matching TRBD1 (5 bases). This CDR3 contains 13 residues. CDR1 and CDR2 from the germline V gene are MDHEN and SYDVKM. Trimming left V 4 bases short and J 13 bases short, with 17 bases between. The CDR3 coding sequence is TGTGCCAGCAGTTCCCGCCGACAGATCATCCAGTACTTC. Translation: CASSSRRQIIQYF.

The chain joins TRBV18 to TRBJ2-3, with D perhaps matching TRBD1 (5 bases). Germline V gene sequence: CDR1 KGHSH, CDR2 LQKENI. The CDR3 has 14 residues. Trimming left V 2 bases short and J 2 bases short, with 8 bases between. The CDR3 sequence: CASSPGQITDTQYF. CDR3 DNA: TGTGCCAGCTCACCAGGACAAATCACAGATACGCAGTATTTT.

This clone showed up just once. The chain employs TRBV9 and TRBJ1-2; tentatively, D is TRBD1 (6 bases). The V and J ends lost 4 bases and 7 bases respectively, with 14 bases between them. This CDR3 is built from 13 residues. Looked up from germline, CDR1 is SGDLS and CDR2 is YYNGEE. This chain's CDR3 is CASSPPGARGYTF. The CDR3 coding sequence is TGTGCCAGCAGCCCTCCAGGGGCGCGTGGCTACACCTTC.

CDR3 sequence: CASSPGGREGTPYNEQFF. CDR3 bases: TGTGCCAGTAGCCCCGGGGGGCGGGAGGGTACCCCCTACAATGAGCAGTTCTTC. This chain connects TRBV19 to TRBJ2-1; 9 positions agree with TRBD2. CDR1 is LNHDA and CDR2 is SQIVND in the germline V gene (reference sequence). The V and J ends lost 6 bases and 2 bases, in that order; junction bases with no gene match: 14. The CDR3 totals 18 residues.

This clone appeared a single time. The rearrangement links TRBV7-3 to TRBJ2-3; 8 bases are shared with TRBD2. Germline loops: CDR1 SGHTA, CDR2 FQGTGA. The J segment lost 5 bases and the V segment lost 1 base, leaving 5 bases of the junction unmatched. The CDR3 is 15 residues long. The CDR3 nucleotides are TGTGCCAGCAGCTTAAACGGGGGGGCCGGAGATACGCAGTATTTT. Its protein product is CASSLNGGAGDTQYF.

J is TRBJ1-2 and V is TRBV7-8, with D tentatively TRBD1 (6 bases). The length of the CDR3 is 16 residues. Trimming removed 1 base at V and 6 bases at J, with 18 bases between. Per the germline V gene, CDR1 is SGHVS and CDR2 is FQNEAQ. CDR3 nucleotide sequence: TGTGCCAGCAGCTTAGGGGTGGGGGCCCCGAGACATGGCTACACCTTC. The encoded protein is CASSLGVGAPRHGYTF.

The chain recombines TRBV6-1 with TRBJ2-3, with D perhaps matching TRBD2 (5 bases). The V and J ends lost 4 bases and 5 bases respectively, with 19 bases between them. Germline CDR1 is MNHNS and CDR2 is SASEGT. The CDR3 length is 16 residues. The CDR3 nucleotides are TGTGCCAGCAGTGGCGGGCCGCCGACGGGTAAAGATACGCAGTATTTT. Protein: CASSGGPPTGKDTQYF.

This chain links TRBV21-1 with TRBJ2-7; the table's D call of TRBD1 was not tested on the DNA. TRBV21-1 is marked as a pseudogene. The CDR3 totals 16 residues. The CDR3 sequence is CASSKGGPTGAYEQYF. CDR3 DNA: TGTGCCAGCAGCAAAGGCGGCCCGACAGGGGCCTACGAGCAGTACTTC.

The chain employs TRBV7-6 and TRBJ1-1; D is perhaps TRBD1 (6 bases). V was pared by 4 bases and J by 1 base, with 10 bases between. Looked up from germline, CDR1 is SGHVS and CDR2 is FNYEAQ. This CDR3 has 14 amino acids. The CDR3 DNA is TGTGCCAGCAGCTCAAAAGGGGGGAACACTGAAGCTTTCTTT. The encoded protein is CASSSKGGNTEAFF.

This chain uses TRBV28 with TRBJ1-1; D might be TRBD1 (5 bases). Germline V gene sequence: CDR1 MDHEN, CDR2 SYDVKM. This CDR3 has 14 residues. V was cut by 2 bases and J by 5 bases, with 12 bases left in between. CDR3 region: CASSLDSLRTEAFF. In DNA, the CDR3 is TGTGCCAGCAGTTTAGACAGTCTAAGAACTGAAGCTTTCTTT.

The gene calls are TRBV28 and TRBJ2-5; 9 positions agree with TRBD2. Germline loops: CDR1 MDHEN, CDR2 SYDVKM. There are 15 residues in the CDR3. V lost 2 bases, J lost 5 bases, and 6 bases stayed unmatched. CDR3 sequence reads: CASSLRTSARETQYF. The CDR3 DNA follows: TGTGCCAGCAGTTTACGGACTAGCGCGAGGGAGACCCAGTACTTC.